This record looks at one TCR beta chain sequence and its context. The junction does not match germline at one end; this may be a read error. Different DNA sequences within this sample yield the same CDR3. These data come from a study of cytomegalovirus exposure and HLA in healthy donors. The CDR3 is 16 residues long. Per germline, CDR1 SEHNR and CDR2 FQNEAQ (reference sequence). Use of 60 Vbeta and 13 Jbeta primers characterized the PCR. Here immunoSEQ multiplex PCR was the method, and the copy in TCRdb shows in-frame clones only, minus some. This table has 150,000 to 200,000 clones, 80% appearing once.

The TCR was taken from a man aged 30 to 45 in good health and CMV-seropositive. The V gene is TRBV7-9, the J gene TRBJ2-7, with TRBD2 matching over 10 bases. Source material: PBMCs. CDR3 sequence reads: CSSSPPTSGVSYEQYF. The CDR3 coding sequence is TGTTCCAGCAGCCCCCCCACTAGCGGGGTCTCCTACGAGCAGTACTTC.